This T cell receptor (beta chain) was captured in a study of blood T cell repertoires in COVID-19. The wider study: Both acute and convalescent COVID-19 samples were obtained from the United States, Italy and Spain. T cells, B-cell-depleted T cells, or PBMCs provided the cDNA or gDNA that served as material.

This clone came up once. The CDR3 is 15 amino acids. Trimming cost V 3 bases and J 7 bases; bases outside gene matches: 4. In germline, CDR1 is LNHDA, CDR2 SQIVND (reference sequence). In the original workflow: Amplification from reference gene primers served as the basis for estimated nucleated cell counts. Method: immunoSEQ multiplex PCR; TCRdb's copy keeps in-frame clones and lacks some. Clone size and the V and J calls come from that table; the DNA yielded D and trimming. The sample records about 24,000 clones, around 89% being singletons. This TCR derives from an older man with acute or convalescent COVID-19. The chain recombines TRBV19 with TRBJ2-1; 12 nucleotides match TRBD2. The sequenced sample consisted of peripheral blood. DNA of the CDR3: TGTGCCAGTAGTATTGCAACTAGCGGGAGGAATGAGCAGTTCTTC. Translating it yields CASSIATSGRNEQFF.